The next 25 T cell receptor beta chains were all read from a single sample in a study of T cells in tumors after PD-1 blockade. Repertoires were generated with immunoSEQ multiplex PCR, while TCRdb's copy carries only in-frame clones and drops some. The data show over 30,000 clones, about three quarters seen once. The sequenced sample was PBMCs, obtained before anti-PD-1 treatment. All receptors come from a human donor with basal cell carcinoma.

CDR3 residues: CASSSLRGTEAFF. The CDR3, as DNA: TGTGCCAGCAGCTCTCTAAGGGGCACTGAAGCTTTCTTT. This rearrangement joins TRBV11-3 to TRBJ1-1; TRBD1 is a possible D gene (5 bases). CDR3 length: 13 residues. With 4 bases removed from V and 4 bases from J, the gap between germline ends came to 10 bases. Germline V gives CDR1 SGHNT, CDR2 YENEEA.

This clone has just a few counts. V is TRBV7-9 and J is TRBJ2-2; 11 bases fit TRBD2. In germline, CDR1 is SEHNR, CDR2 FQNEAQ (reference sequence). The CDR3 spans 17 residues. The V and J ends lost 5 bases and 0 bases, in that order; junction bases with no gene match: 5. The CDR3 bases are TGTGCCAGCAGCGTAGGACTAGCGGGTCCGAACACCGGGGAGCTGTTTTTT. Translating it yields CASSVGLAGPNTGELFF.

The gene calls are TRBV5-5 and TRBJ2-3; D gene unclear. The CDR3 runs to 14 residues. Per germline, CDR1 SGHKS and CDR2 YYEKEE (reference sequence). Trimming stripped 2 bases from V and 5 bases from J, with 12 bases between. This CDR3 is CASSFDSTRDTQYF. CDR3 nucleotides: TGTGCCAGCAGCTTCGACTCGACGAGAGATACGCAGTATTTT.

This chain connects TRBV30 to TRBJ1-5; D remains unclear. Trimming cost V 2 bases and J 0 bases, with 5 bases left between them. Germline V gives CDR1 GTSNPN, CDR2 SVGIG (reference sequence). The CDR3 loop spans 13 amino acids. The CDR3 DNA follows: TGTGCCTGGAGTTCGGATAGCAATCAGCCCCAGCATTTT. This codes for CAWSSDSNQPQHF. The variable domain in full, with the rest retrieved from reference TRBV30 and TRBJ1-5, is SQTIHQWPATLVQPVGSPLSLECTVEGTSNPNLYWYRQAAGRGLQLLFYSVGIGQISSEVPQNLSASRPQDRQFILSSKKLLLSDSGFYLCAWSSDSNQPQHFGDGTRLSIL.

The V gene is TRBV5-1, the J gene TRBJ2-7; 7 bases fit TRBD2. CDR1 and CDR2 from the germline V gene are SGHRS and YFSETQ. Losses at the gene ends were 0 bases for V and 3 bases for J; bases not matched to a gene: 6. This CDR3 comprises 15 residues. Here the CDR3 DNA reads TGCGCCAGCAGCTTGGGGGGAGGGGATCTCTACGAGCAGTACTTC. It codes for CASSLGGGDLYEQYF.

This sequence joins TRBV7-8 and TRBJ2-2; TRBD2 matches 11 bases. Germline V gene lookup returns CDR1 SGHVS and CDR2 FQNEAQ. This CDR3 region has 20 residues. Trimming at V came to 6 bases and at J to 6 bases, leaving 21 bases not matched to a gene. The CDR3 loop is CASSRIGVLASGRRAGELFF. Here the CDR3 DNA reads TGTGCCAGCAGTCGAATTGGGGTATTGGCTAGCGGGAGGCGGGCCGGGGAGCTGTTTTTT.

V is TRBV19 and J is TRBJ1-1; weak D call: TRBD1 (6 bases). The CDR3 runs to 13 residues. V gave up 0 bases and J gave up 5 bases, with 7 bases separating them. Germline V lookup: CDR1 LNHDA, CDR2 SQIVND (reference sequence). The DNA for the CDR3 is TGTGCCAGTAGTATAGATAGGGGGACTGAAGCTTTCTTT. Residues: CASSIDRGTEAFF.

This chain connects TRBV5-1 to TRBJ1-3, with D possibly TRBD1 on 6 matching bases. CDR1 is SGHRS and CDR2 is YFSETQ in the germline V gene. V lost 0 bases and J lost 3, with 13 bases in between. CDR3 length equals 16 residues. CDR3 in DNA: TGCGCCAGCAGCTTGGTAGGGGGAAAGTTTGGAAACACCATATATTTT. Translating gives CASSLVGGKFGNTIYF.

V is TRBV30 and J is TRBJ1-5, with D unclear. Per the germline V gene, CDR1 is GTSNPN and CDR2 is SVGIG (reference sequence). The V gene lost 1 base and the J gene lost 1 base, with 11 bases spanning the gap. The CDR3 consists of 15 residues. The CDR3 DNA reads TGTGCCTGGAGTGAGCCAGGTTTAAGCAATCAGCCCCAGCATTTT. As protein: CAWSEPGLSNQPQHF.

The chain combines TRBV5-8 with TRBJ1-5; D is undetermined. The V and J ends lost 0 bases and 4 bases respectively, with 5 bases between them. CDR3 length: 13 amino acids. CDR1 is SGHTS and CDR2 is YDEGEE in the germline V gene. The CDR3 is CASSLERNQPQHF. In DNA form, the CDR3 reads TGTGCCAGCAGCTTGGAACGTAATCAGCCCCAGCATTTT. Combining the CDR3 with reference TRBV5-8 and TRBJ1-5 gives the whole variable domain EAGVTQSPTHLIKTRGQQATLRCSPISGHTSVYWYQQALGLGLQFLLWYDEGEERNRGNFPPRFSGRQFPNYSSELNVNALELEDSALYLCASSLERNQPQHFGDGTRLSIL.

This chain connects TRBV3-1 (or the pseudogene TRBV3-2) to TRBJ2-3; D remains ambiguous. V lost 3 bases to trimming and J lost 5 bases, with 9 bases between them. Per germline, CDR1 LGHDT and CDR2 YNNKEL (reference sequence). CDR3 size: 13 residues. The CDR3 DNA reads as TGTGCCAGCAGCCAGCCAAGACAAGATACGCAGTATTTT. Its translation is CASSQPRQDTQYF.

This chain uses TRBV19 with TRBJ2-5; D gene uncertain. Germline V gene sequence: CDR1 LNHDA, CDR2 SQIVND (reference sequence). The CDR3 is 14 amino acids. Between the trimmed V and J ends, which lost 4 bases and 3 bases, there was a span of 12 bases. In DNA form, the CDR3 reads TGTGCCAGTAGTAACTCCGGGCAAAAAGAGACCCAGTACTTC. Translating gives CASSNSGQKETQYF.

The chain joins TRBV12-3 or TRBV12-4 to TRBJ1-1; D gene uncertain. V gave up 3 bases and J gave up 1 base, with 6 bases separating them. The CDR3 runs to 13 residues. CDR3 nucleotide sequence: TGTGCCAGCAGTTTTACGGAGAACACTGAAGCTTTCTTT. Amino acid sequence: CASSFTENTEAFF.

The chain joins TRBV29-1 to TRBJ1-1; D call uncertain. CDR3 length: 14 residues. Deletions cut 3 bases from V and 0 bases from J, with 11 bases between. The germline V gene has CDR1 SQVTM and CDR2 ANQGSEA. CDR3 DNA sequence: TGCAGCGTTGACGAGAATACCTTGAACACTGAAGCTTTCTTT. Amino acid sequence: CSVDENTLNTEAFF.

The genes are TRBV4-1 and TRBJ2-7, with a weak D call TRBD1 (5 bases). The ends were cut back, 4 bases at V and 1 base at J, with 14 bases in the middle. The CDR3 is 15 amino acids. Germline loops: CDR1 MGHRA, CDR2 YSYEKL. This chain's CDR3 is CASSPGQGVSYEQYF. CDR3 in DNA: TGCGCCAGCAGCCCCGGGCAAGGGGTATCCTACGAGCAGTACTTC.

The sample holds many counts of this clone. This chain joins TRBV11-3 and TRBJ2-2; 10 nucleotides line up with TRBD2. Germline V gene lookup returns CDR1 SGHNT and CDR2 YENEEA. V lost 5 bases and J lost 4; bases outside the gene matches: 13. The CDR3 is 18 amino acids. CDR3 region: CASSTRASGGRLTGELFF. In nucleotides, the CDR3 is TGTGCCAGCAGCACGCGGGCTAGCGGGGGCCGTCTCACCGGGGAGCTGTTTTTT. Using reference TRBV11-3 and TRBJ2-2 for the parts outside the CDR3, the full variable domain is EAGVVQSPRYKIIEKKQPVAFWCNPISGHNTLYWYLQNLGQGPELLIRYENEEAVDDSQLPKDRFSAERLKGVDSTLKIQPAELGDSAVYLCASSTRASGGRLTGELFFGEGSRLTVL.

The rearrangement joins TRBV11-3 to TRBJ2-6; D remains ambiguous. This CDR3 is 15 amino acids long. Per the germline V gene, CDR1 is SGHNT and CDR2 is YENEEA. V shed 1 base and J shed 0 bases, with 4 bases lying between them. The CDR3 region has the DNA TGTGCCAGCAGCTTAGCCCTCTCTGGGGCCAACGTCCTGACTTTC. Its protein is CASSLALSGANVLTF. The variable domain in full, completed from reference TRBV11-3 and TRBJ2-6, reads EAGVVQSPRYKIIEKKQPVAFWCNPISGHNTLYWYLQNLGQGPELLIRYENEEAVDDSQLPKDRFSAERLKGVDSTLKIQPAELGDSAVYLCASSLALSGANVLTFGAGSRLTVL.

CDR3 region: CASSYLSTGLSEQYF. The CDR3, as DNA: TGTGCCAGCAGTTACTTGTCGACTGGTCTCTCCGAGCAGTACTTC. The genes are TRBV6-2 or TRBV6-3 and TRBJ2-7; D gene ambiguous. Germline V CDR1 and CDR2: MNHEY, SVGEGT. CDR3 length: 15 residues. V was pared by 1 base and J by 6 bases, with 16 bases between.

The chain is built from TRBV5-1 and TRBJ2-1; TRBD2 is a possible D gene (6 bases). The CDR3 spans 15 residues. Looked up from germline, CDR1 is SGHRS and CDR2 is YFSETQ. Trimming cost V 4 bases and J 0 bases, with 11 bases left between them. The CDR3 nucleotides read TGCGCCAGCAGCGGGAATAGCGGCTCCTACAATGAGCAGTTCTTC. It specifies CASSGNSGSYNEQFF.

The chain couples TRBV18 to TRBJ1-4, with D unresolved. CDR1 and CDR2 (germline): KGHSH, LQKENI. The CDR3 consists of 15 residues. Trimming took off 4 bases at V and 8 bases at J, with 17 bases between the two ends. The CDR3 bases are TGTGCCAGCTCACAAGGTAAAGGGCAGGAAGAAAAACTGTTTTTT. It is translated as CASSQGKGQEEKLFF. The entire variable domain, with the rest obtained from reference TRBV18 and TRBJ1-4, is as follows: NAGVMQNPRHLVRRRGQEARLRCSPMKGHSHVYWYRQLPEEGLKFMVYLQKENIIDESGMPKERFSAEFPKEGPSILRIQQVVRGDSAAYFCASSQGKGQEEKLFFGSGTQLSVL.

The chain couples TRBV7-9 to TRBJ2-6; D unresolved. V was trimmed by 5 bases and J by 2 bases, leaving 13 bases between them. Per germline, CDR1 SEHNR and CDR2 FQNEAQ (reference sequence). The CDR3 extends over 16 amino acids. CDR3 coding DNA: TGTGCCAGCAGCCCCTCCGGCGGAGCTGGGGCCAACGTCCTGACTTTC. This translates into CASSPSGGAGANVLTF.

Written as DNA, the CDR3 is TGTGCCAGCAGTCCGGGACAGGGTGGGGGTGAAAAACTGTTTTTT. This gives the protein CASSPGQGGGEKLFF. The chain recombines TRBV6-5 with TRBJ1-4; 9 bases fit TRBD1. V trimming: 5 bases; J trimming: 7 bases; junction bases outside the gene matches: 8. Germline CDR1 reads MNHEY; CDR2 reads SVGAGI. The CDR3 totals 15 residues.

The J gene is TRBJ1-2, the V gene TRBV5-4; D might be TRBD1 (5 bases). V gave up 4 bases and J gave up 6 bases, with 16 bases separating them. Germline CDR1 and CDR2: SGHNT and YYREEE (reference sequence). The CDR3 loop spans 14 amino acids. CDR3 bases: TGTGCCAGCAGCGGGGCCCAGGGAGGGGATGGCTACACCTTC. This translates into CASSGAQGGDGYTF.

V gene TRBV19 combines with J gene TRBJ1-6; TRBD1 agrees at 8 bases. Germline V CDR1 and CDR2: LNHDA, SQIVND (reference sequence). V gave up 7 bases and J gave up 6 bases; unmatched junction bases: 8. The CDR3 loop spans 15 amino acids. The CDR3 coding sequence is TGTGCCAGTATGGGGCCGGGACAGGCTAATTCACCCCTCCACTTT. It is translated as CASMGPGQANSPLHF.

The rearrangement links TRBV6-2 or TRBV6-3 to TRBJ2-4; no reliable D call. The germline V and J ends were trimmed by 5 bases and 8 bases, with 10 bases remaining between them. Germline V gene data show CDR1 as MNHEY and CDR2 as SVGEGT. The CDR3 is 12 amino acids. The CDR3 DNA follows: TGTGCCAGCAGTCCCGGGTCTCACATTCAGTACTTC. It is translated as CASSPGSHIQYF.